Reported below is one T cell receptor (beta chain). These data originate in a study of blood T cell repertoires in COVID-19. Profiled with immunoSEQ multiplex PCR; TCRdb holds only in-frame clones, not every one. The sample shows about 200,000 clones, roughly 84% of them seen only once. Trimming cost V 4 bases and J 0 bases; bases outside gene matches: 5. The germline V gene encodes CDR1 ENHRY and CDR2 SYGVKD. The CDR3 spans 16 residues. V usage is TRBV10-3 and J usage is TRBJ2-2; TRBD2 matches at 7 bases. This receptor was taken from a woman aged 40 to 50 who had recovered from COVID-19. The material sequenced was peripheral blood. The CDR3 bases are TGTGCCATCAGTGGGGCTAGCGGAACGAACACCGGGGAGCTGTTTTTT. Its protein is CAISGASGTNTGELFF.